These 14 T cell receptor beta chains came from one sample sequenced in a study of blood T cell repertoires in COVID-19. Sequencing used immunoSEQ multiplex PCR; TCRdb keeps in-frame clones, though not all of them. Among some 140,000 clones listed, about three quarters were seen once. The sequenced sample was peripheral blood. Receptors were obtained from a man at least 80 years old with acute or convalescent COVID-19.

V usage is TRBV11-3 and J usage is TRBJ2-1; D is undetermined. CDR1 is SGHNT, CDR2 YENEEA, per germline. This CDR3 spans 13 amino acids. Trimming cost V 4 bases and J 7 bases, with 11 bases left between them. The chain's CDR3 is CASSSLGGNEQFF. Written as DNA, the CDR3 is TGTGCCAGCAGCTCCCTTGGCGGAAATGAGCAGTTCTTC.

The chain employs TRBV29-1 and TRBJ1-1; 7 positions match TRBD1. The CDR3 is 13 amino acids. The junction had 2 bases not matched to a gene; V was cut back by 2 bases and J by 2 bases. CDR1 and CDR2 (germline): SQVTM, ANQGSEA. In DNA form, the CDR3 reads TGCAGCGTTGAAAACAGGGGCAACACTGAAGCTTTCTTT. Translated: CSVENRGNTEAFF. Full variable domain (remainder filled in from reference TRBV29-1 and TRBJ1-1): SAVISQKPSRDICQRGTSLTIQCQVDSQVTMMFWYRQQPGQSLTLIATANQGSEATYESGFVIDKFPISRPNLTFSTLTVSNMSPEDSSIYLCSVENRGNTEAFFGQGTRLTVV.

The chain recombines TRBV6-2 or TRBV6-3 with TRBJ2-7; 9 nucleotides match TRBD1. The length of the CDR3 is 15 residues. V trimming: 0 bases; J trimming: 3 bases; junction bases outside the gene matches: 3. Germline CDR1 MNHEY, CDR2 SVGEGT. The CDR3, as DNA: TGTGCCAGCAGTTACTCGGACAGGGGAGACTACGAGCAGTACTTC. Protein sequence: CASSYSDRGDYEQYF.

The J gene is TRBJ1-1, the V gene TRBV18; possibly TRBD1 for D (5 bases). Germline CDR1 is KGHSH and CDR2 is LQKENI. This CDR3 has 15 residues. The V and J ends lost 2 bases and 4 bases respectively, with 14 bases between them. The CDR3 protein is CASSPSGIGATEAFF. CDR3 nucleotide sequence: TGTGCCAGCTCACCAAGCGGGATTGGGGCCACTGAAGCTTTCTTT.

The V gene is TRBV29-1, the J gene TRBJ2-7, with D possibly TRBD1 on 5 matching bases. Germline V CDR1 and CDR2: SQVTM, ANQGSEA. The CDR3 has 12 amino acids. V dropped 4 bases and J dropped 2 bases, with 9 bases sitting between them. CDR3 nucleotide sequence: TGCAGCGTTGGGCCAGGGCCCTACGAGCAGTACTTC. Protein sequence: CSVGPGPYEQYF.

The chain recombines TRBV5-1 with TRBJ1-2; D unresolved. The CDR3 extends over 15 amino acids. Germline V gives CDR1 SGHRS, CDR2 YFSETQ. Trimming left V 0 bases short and J 8 bases short, with 17 bases between. This CDR3 is CASSLVDPAREGYTF. Written as DNA, the CDR3 is TGCGCCAGCAGCTTGGTGGACCCCGCAAGGGAGGGCTACACCTTC.

This clone was found once. The gene calls are TRBV11-2 and TRBJ1-6; D remains ambiguous. The CDR3 has 13 residues. Germline lookup yields CDR1 SGHAT and CDR2 FQNNGV. Between the trimmed V and J ends, which lost 3 bases and 12 bases, there was a span of 12 bases. CDR3 residues: CASSLGAMVPLHF. The CDR3 region has the DNA TGTGCCAGCAGCTTGGGAGCCATGGTACCCCTCCACTTT.

The rearrangement uses TRBV28 and TRBJ1-5; D not resolved. CDR3 length equals 14 residues. V was pared by 2 bases and J by 0 bases, with 5 bases between. CDR1 is MDHEN and CDR2 is SYDVKM in the germline V gene. Here the CDR3 DNA reads TGTGCCAGCAGTTTACTTAATAGCAATCAGCCCCAGCATTTT. Protein sequence: CASSLLNSNQPQHF.

This clone was observed a single time. The chain combines TRBV9 with TRBJ2-6, with 10 nucleotides matching TRBD2. Germline CDR1 and CDR2: SGDLS and YYNGEE. V shed 3 bases, J shed 0 bases, and the junction held 6 bases outside the gene matches. The CDR3 covers 18 residues. CDR3 amino acids: CASSARTSGNSGANVLTF. CDR3 coding DNA: TGTGCCAGCAGCGCCAGGACTAGCGGAAACTCTGGGGCCAACGTCCTGACTTTC.

The chain has TRBV3-1 (or the pseudogene TRBV3-2) and TRBJ2-5, with a possible D match to TRBD1 (6 bases). Germline V gives CDR1 LGHDT, CDR2 YNNKEL (reference sequence). CDR3 length equals 13 residues. Trimming removed 5 bases at V and 2 bases at J, with 9 bases between. The CDR3 sequence: CASSLQGQETQYF. As DNA, the CDR3 is TGTGCCAGCAGCTTACAGGGTCAAGAGACCCAGTACTTC.

This clone was found a few times. The chain carries TRBV4-3 and TRBJ1-2, with a tentative D call TRBD1 (5 bases). With 0 bases removed from V and 5 bases from J, the gap between germline ends came to 10 bases. Germline lookup yields CDR1 LGHNA and CDR2 YSLEER. The CDR3 is 14 amino acids. CDR3 residues: CASSQENKGYGYTF. DNA of the CDR3: TGCGCCAGCAGCCAAGAAAATAAGGGGTATGGCTACACCTTC.

CDR3 DNA: TGTGCCAGCAGTTACCAACCGGGACAGGAAGCTTTCTTT. Translating it yields CASSYQPGQEAFF. The chain employs TRBV6-5 and TRBJ1-1, with 7 positions matching TRBD1. CDR1 MNHEY and CDR2 SVGAGI come from the germline V gene. V lost 2 bases, J lost 8 bases, and 5 bases stayed unmatched. This CDR3 contains 13 residues.

This clone has ten or more counts. The J gene is TRBJ2-7, the V gene TRBV29-1; possibly TRBD2 for D (6 bases). V was cut by 6 bases and J by 0 bases, with 15 bases left in between. Germline CDR1 reads SQVTM; CDR2 reads ANQGSEA. The CDR3 has 14 residues. CDR3 nucleotide sequence: TGCAGCGTCCCGGGGGACGGGAGCTCCTACGAGCAGTACTTC. It encodes CSVPGDGSSYEQYF.

The chain uses TRBV18 and TRBJ1-6, with D perhaps TRBD1 (5 bases). Germline V gene data show CDR1 as KGHSH and CDR2 as LQKENI. The CDR3 runs 14 residues. V was pared by 6 bases and J by 5 bases, with 11 bases between. The CDR3, as DNA: TGTGCCAGCTCGGCCGTGACAGATAATTCACCCCTCCACTTT. This translates into CASSAVTDNSPLHF.